The rows below give T cell receptor beta chains drawn from one sample of a study of cytomegalovirus exposure and HLA in healthy donors. This table comes from immunoSEQ multiplex PCR, and its TCRdb copy is limited to in-frame clones, with some not included. This repertoire shows approximately 140,000 clones, about four fifths found once; its top ten account for 4%. The sequencing sample was made of PBMCs. These receptors were collected from a woman in her 40s in good health and CMV-seronegative. CDR3s include the opening cysteine and the closing phenylalanine or tryptophan. The order of the fields is V gene, J gene, D gene, clone size, CDR3 DNA, CDR3 protein. D genes are given only for firm matches. Size is omitted from some rows. Given values are once, few, many or a class for expanded clones.

v_call: TRBV20-1
j_call: TRBJ1-1
d_call: NA
clone_size: NA
cdr3_nt: TGCAGTGCTACCGTAAACACTGAAGCTTTCTTT
cdr3_aa: CSATVNTEAFF

v_call: TRBV6-1
j_call: TRBJ2-7
d_call: NA
clone_size: NA
cdr3_nt: TGTGCCAGCGGGAGTATGGTCTACGAGCAGTACTTC
cdr3_aa: CASGSMVYEQYF

v_call: TRBV6-1
j_call: TRBJ2-2
d_call: NA
clone_size: once
cdr3_nt: TGTGCCAGCAGGGGGCAGACGAACACCGGGGAGCTGTTTTTT
cdr3_aa: CASRGQTNTGELFF

v_call: TRBV28
j_call: TRBJ1-1
d_call: NA
clone_size: NA
cdr3_nt: TGTGCCAGCAGTCAACGGGTAACAGGAGCGCTGTTCACTGAAGCTTTCTTT
cdr3_aa: CASSQRVTGALFTEAFF

v_call: TRBV7-9
j_call: TRBJ2-1
d_call: NA
clone_size: NA
cdr3_nt: TGTGCCAGCAGCTTAGGGTCGGGAGCCCACAATGAGCAGTTCTTC
cdr3_aa: CASSLGSGAHNEQFF

v_call: TRBV7-2
j_call: TRBJ2-7
d_call: TRBD2
clone_size: NA
cdr3_nt: TGTGCCAGCAGCATAATGGGGGGGGACGAGCAGTACTTC
cdr3_aa: CASSIMGGDEQYF

v_call: TRBV28
j_call: TRBJ2-5
d_call: NA
clone_size: NA
cdr3_nt: TGTGCCAGCAGCCCCAGGGGTAGAGAGACCCAGTACTTC
cdr3_aa: CASSPRGRETQYF

v_call: TRBV5-1
j_call: TRBJ2-1
d_call: TRBD2
clone_size: NA
cdr3_nt: TGCGCCAGCAGCGCCCGATCGGGACTAGCGACCGGTGAGCAGTTCTTC
cdr3_aa: CASSARSGLATGEQFF

v_call: TRBV7-2
j_call: TRBJ2-1
d_call: NA
clone_size: NA
cdr3_nt: TGTGCCAGCAGCTTAGCCCAGTCGAGGGTCAATGAGCAGTTCTTC
cdr3_aa: CASSLAQSRVNEQFF

v_call: TRBV7-9
j_call: TRBJ2-7
d_call: NA
clone_size: NA
cdr3_nt: TGTGCCAGCAGCGTAACCTACGAGCAGTACTTC
cdr3_aa: CASSVTYEQYF

v_call: TRBV7-2
j_call: TRBJ2-1
d_call: NA
clone_size: few
cdr3_nt: TGTGCCAGCAGCTTAGCCGGTGATTCCTACAATGAGCAGTTCTTC
cdr3_aa: CASSLAGDSYNEQFF

v_call: TRBV2
j_call: TRBJ2-1
d_call: TRBD2
clone_size: NA
cdr3_nt: TGTGCCAGCAGTTCGAGGGCTAGCGGTAACAATGAGCAGTTCTTC
cdr3_aa: CASSSRASGNNEQFF

v_call: TRBV4-2
j_call: TRBJ1-3
d_call: NA
clone_size: NA
cdr3_nt: TGTGCCAGCAGCCCGCAAGGACGGGGGGCGCGAGGAAACACCATATATTTT
cdr3_aa: CASSPQGRGARGNTIYF

v_call: TRBV27
j_call: TRBJ2-2
d_call: TRBD2
clone_size: once
cdr3_nt: TGTGCCAGCAGTTTAGGGGCTAGCGGATACACCGGGGAGCTGTTTTTT
cdr3_aa: CASSLGASGYTGELFF

v_call: TRBV10-3
j_call: TRBJ1-2
d_call: NA
clone_size: once
cdr3_nt: TGTGCCATCAGTGAAGTGGTGGGTAGCCTCTATGGCTACACCTTC
cdr3_aa: CAISEVVGSLYGYTF

v_call: TRBV6-5
j_call: TRBJ1-6
d_call: NA
clone_size: NA
cdr3_nt: TGTGCCAGCAGCTCCGTGCCCCGGGGAAATTCACCCCTCCACTTT
cdr3_aa: CASSSVPRGNSPLHF

v_call: TRBV25-1
j_call: TRBJ2-3
d_call: NA
clone_size: NA
cdr3_nt: TGTGCCAGCAGTGAATATTACACAGGGCTATCGGATACGCAGTATTTT
cdr3_aa: CASSEYYTGLSDTQYF

v_call: TRBV9
j_call: TRBJ1-6
d_call: TRBD1
clone_size: NA
cdr3_nt: TGTGCCAGCAGCTTTGCCCCCGGGACAGGGGATTCACCCCTCCACTTT
cdr3_aa: CASSFAPGTGDSPLHF

v_call: TRBV6-6
j_call: TRBJ1-4
d_call: NA
clone_size: NA
cdr3_nt: TGTGCCAGCACTGGGGGGGGCACTAATGAAAAACTGTTTTTT
cdr3_aa: CASTGGGTNEKLFF

v_call: TRBV10-3
j_call: TRBJ1-6
d_call: NA
clone_size: once
cdr3_nt: TGTGCCATCAGTGAGTCTGGGGGGGGGTCCCCGAATTCACCCCTCCACTTT
cdr3_aa: CAISESGGGSPNSPLHF

v_call: TRBV4-2
j_call: TRBJ2-7
d_call: TRBD2
clone_size: NA
cdr3_nt: TGTGCCAGCAGCCAAGGGACTAGCGGCGGGTACGAGCAGTACTTC
cdr3_aa: CASSQGTSGGYEQYF

v_call: TRBV11-2
j_call: TRBJ2-7
d_call: NA
clone_size: NA
cdr3_nt: TGTGCCAGCAGCCTAGCGTACAGCTACGAGCAGTACTTC
cdr3_aa: CASSLAYSYEQYF

v_call: TRBV7-9
j_call: TRBJ1-1
d_call: TRBD1
clone_size: NA
cdr3_nt: TGTGCCAGCAGCTTAGCGACGGGGACAGTGGCTGAAGCTTTCTTT
cdr3_aa: CASSLATGTVAEAFF

v_call: TRBV7-2
j_call: TRBJ2-7
d_call: TRBD2
clone_size: NA
cdr3_nt: TGTGCCAGCAGCCGATCGGGGGGGGATGTTAACGAGCAGTACTTC
cdr3_aa: CASSRSGGDVNEQYF

v_call: TRBV4-1
j_call: TRBJ2-1
d_call: TRBD2
clone_size: NA
cdr3_nt: TGCGCCAGCAGCCCCGGGACTAGCGGGGACAATGAGCAGTTCTTC
cdr3_aa: CASSPGTSGDNEQFF

v_call: TRBV7-2
j_call: TRBJ1-1
d_call: NA
clone_size: NA
cdr3_nt: TGTGCCAGCAGCACCCCTCCCGGCGCGGGCACTGAAGCTTTCTTT
cdr3_aa: CASSTPPGAGTEAFF